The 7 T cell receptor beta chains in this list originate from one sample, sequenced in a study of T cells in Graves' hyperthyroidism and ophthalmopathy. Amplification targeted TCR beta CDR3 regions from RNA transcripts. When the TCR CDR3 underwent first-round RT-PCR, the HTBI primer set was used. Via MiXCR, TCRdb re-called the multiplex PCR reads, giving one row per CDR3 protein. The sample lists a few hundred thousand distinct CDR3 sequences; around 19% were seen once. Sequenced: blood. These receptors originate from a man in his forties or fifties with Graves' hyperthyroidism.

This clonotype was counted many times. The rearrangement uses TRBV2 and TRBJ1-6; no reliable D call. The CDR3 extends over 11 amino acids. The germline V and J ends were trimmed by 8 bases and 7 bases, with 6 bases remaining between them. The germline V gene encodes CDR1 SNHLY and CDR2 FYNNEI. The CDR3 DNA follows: TGTGCCAGCGGGCGGAATTCACCCCTCCACTTT. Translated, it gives CASGRNSPLHF.

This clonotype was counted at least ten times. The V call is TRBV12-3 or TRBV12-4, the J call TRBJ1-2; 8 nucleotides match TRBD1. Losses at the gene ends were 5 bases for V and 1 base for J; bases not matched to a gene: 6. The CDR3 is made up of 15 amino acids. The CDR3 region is CASSPSGQGNYGYTF. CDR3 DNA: TGTGCCAGCAGTCCCTCCGGACAGGGTAACTATGGCTACACCTTC.

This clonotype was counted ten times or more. CDR3 sequence reads: CSALTQTGADNQPQHF. CDR3 in DNA: TGCAGTGCCTTAACCCAGACAGGGGCCGACAATCAGCCCCAGCATTTT. The chain combines TRBV20-1 with TRBJ1-5, with 8 nucleotides matching TRBD1. Germline assignment: CDR1 DFQATT and CDR2 SNEGSKA (reference sequence). V was pared by 6 bases and J by 3 bases, with 13 bases of the junction left unmatched. CDR3 length equals 16 residues.

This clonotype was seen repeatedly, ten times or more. DNA of the CDR3: TGCGCCAGCCAACTAGCGGGGGGGGAGACCCAGTACTTC. Encoded protein: CASQLAGGETQYF. The rearrangement links TRBV10-2 to TRBJ2-5; TRBD2 aligns across 13 bases. V trimming: 8 bases; J trimming: 5 bases; junction bases outside the gene matches: 2. The CDR3 is 13 residues long. CDR1 and CDR2 (germline): WSHSY, SAAADI.

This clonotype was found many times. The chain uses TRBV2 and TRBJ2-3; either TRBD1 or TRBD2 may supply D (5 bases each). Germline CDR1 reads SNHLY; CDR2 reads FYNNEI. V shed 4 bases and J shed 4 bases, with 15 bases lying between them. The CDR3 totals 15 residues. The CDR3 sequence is CASSVFGGGADTQYF. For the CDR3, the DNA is TGTGCCAGCAGTGTTTTTGGGGGTGGGGCAGATACGCAGTATTTT.

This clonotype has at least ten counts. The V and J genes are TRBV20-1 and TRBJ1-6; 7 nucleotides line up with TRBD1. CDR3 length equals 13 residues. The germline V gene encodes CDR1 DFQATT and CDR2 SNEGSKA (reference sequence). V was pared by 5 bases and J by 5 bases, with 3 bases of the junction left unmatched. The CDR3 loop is CSALQGNNSPLHF. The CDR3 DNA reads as TGCAGTGCTCTACAGGGGAATAATTCACCCCTCCACTTT.

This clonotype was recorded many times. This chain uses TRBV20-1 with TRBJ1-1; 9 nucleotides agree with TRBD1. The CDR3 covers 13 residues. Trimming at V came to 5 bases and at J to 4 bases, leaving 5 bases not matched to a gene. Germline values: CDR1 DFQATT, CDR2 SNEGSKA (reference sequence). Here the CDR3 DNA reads TGCAGTGCTCAACGGGACAGGGCCACTGAAGCTTTCTTT. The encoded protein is CSAQRDRATEAFF.